Listed here is a single T cell receptor beta chain. In this sample, this clonotype turned up many times. This receptor's antigen is unknown. No base-level quality is on record; no much larger clone is a single base apart. Libraries were built with 5' RACE. Sequencing instrument: Illumina HiSeq 2500. A second PCR of roughly 7 to 11 cycles was run with a J-beta primer mix and a sample-barcoded 5' primer. A unique molecular identifier was introduced onto each TCR beta cDNA molecule by a template-switch 5' adaptor carrying 12 random nucleotides. Each sample yielded at least 3 million CDR3-containing paired-end reads. First-strand cDNA synthesis was performed from all RNA using the Mint cDNA synthesis kit, with priming by a TRBC-specific oligonucleotide. All cDNA was treated with uracil-DNA glycosylase and then went through a first 18-cycle PCR with the universal primers M1SS and BC2_uni_R. The paper's processing steps were these. Each sample was normalized by randomly selecting 1 million high-quality reads, each carrying a distinct molecular identifier. Reads with shared molecular identifiers were discarded instead of being binned into consensus sequences. MiTCR, with a Q25 quality threshold and the strictest error-elimination algorithm, was used for CDR3 identification, clonotype clustering and error correction. A nonparametric unseen species model using Euler transformation provided a lower-bound estimate of total TCR beta diversity. The raw public data were reprocessed by TCRdb itself: fastp quality trimming at Q25, MiXCR clonotype calling, in-frame beta chains only. Each CDR3 protein appears once, grouped with its most common genes and DNA. What appears here as the V and J calls and clone size reflects TCRdb's work, not the paper's. The sample profile shows approximately 800,000 distinct CDR3 sequences; roughly 50% of them were found once. Approximately 40% of the sample goes to the ten largest clones.

The CDR3 sequence holds 14 residues, the cysteine and phenylalanine included. The CDR3 DNA has 42 bases and is translated from base 1. Looking up the germline V gene (reference sequence) yields CDR1 DFQATT and CDR2 SNEGSKA. Trimming accounts for 5 bases at V and 7 bases at J, while the number of junction bases matched to no gene is 7. This sample stems from a study of blood T cells in healthy people across ages (dated by TCRdb to the mid-2010s). About the full investigation: In model experiments, template switching captured about one uniquely barcoded TCR beta cDNA molecule for every two T cells. To avoid experimental bias, donors of different ages were spread randomly across the sequencing lanes. Age-related changes in TCR beta repertoire diversity were measured in the study by deep sequencing normalized with unique cDNA molecular identifiers. The donors were divided into four age groups: young (average around 17 years), middle-aged (about 41), aged (about 56) and long-lived (roughly 86). Two additional independent replicas of 1 million unique cDNA reads from the same blood draw were analyzed for two donors (one aged 18 to 30 and one aged 80 or older). Findings and caveats that apply to the study as a whole: Estimates of total diversity based on one million sequenced T cells were regarded as lower bounds and as underestimates. Because the CMV infection status of the donors was unknown, age-related changes in expanded clonotypes may potentially have been confounded. The percentage of naive T cells measured by flow cytometry correlated strongly with observed TCR beta diversity. Observed TCR beta diversity per million T cells fell roughly linearly with age, and a significant reduction was already apparent by age roughly 40. Because profiling used bulk unsorted PBMCs, naive and antigen-experienced compartments could not be compared conclusively. Compared with the aged group, the long-lived group had more naive CD4+ T cells, fewer expanded clones and increased TCR diversity, a pattern suggesting age selection.

Systemically healthy Caucasian individuals from Russia, approximately 39 in total and aged roughly 6 to 100 years, were included as donors. Ten milliliters of peripheral blood were drawn from each donor into EDTA-treated Vacutainer tubes. Ficoll-Paque density-gradient centrifugation was used to isolate PBMCs, with at least 7 million per sample. Total RNA was extracted from PBMCs with Trizol reagent, with at least 6 micrograms obtained per sample. For every donor, an aliquot of PBMCs went through flow cytometry to measure the percentages of naive CD45RAhigh/CD27high T cells. Sequencing was carried out using blood. The clonotype was recovered from a man older than 75 in good health. The chain uses TRBV20-1 and TRBJ2-3; TRBD1 fits 12 bases in the junction. At the DNA level, the sequence is TGCAGTGCTCCCGGGGACAGGGGGCCGAATACGCAGTATTTT. It encodes CSAPGDRGPNTQYF.